Listed below are T cell receptor beta chains from one sample, sequenced in a study of blood T cell repertoires in COVID-19. Only in-frame clones appear in the TCRdb table, and some are missing; sequencing was by immunoSEQ multiplex PCR. The data contain approximately 47,000 clones, under 95% of them seen just once; the ten biggest clones take up over 15%. Specimen: peripheral blood. These receptors came from a man aged 65 to 85 with active COVID-19. Each CDR3 is given with its conserved first and last residue. A D gene is named only where the DNA matches it firmly. Rows may omit the clone size; those that give it use once, few, many or a size class.

TRBV18	NA	TRBJ1-4	TRBD1	TGTGCCAGCAAAGCAGGACAGGGTCGGGAAAAACTGTTTTTT	CASKAGQGREKLFF
TRBV20-1	NA	TRBJ1-4	NA	TGCAGTCCCCGGGGAGAGAAAAAACTGTTTTTT	CSPRGEKKLFF
TRBV18	NA	TRBJ1-4	NA	TGTGCCAGCTCTCCTCAGACAGAAATTAATGAAAAACTGTTTTTT	CASSPQTEINEKLFF
TRBV19	NA	TRBJ2-1	NA	TGTGCCAGTAGTTCCTCACCCGGGAACTTCAATGAGCAGTTCTTC	CASSSSPGNFNEQFF
TRBV5-5	NA	TRBJ1-1	NA	TGTGCCAGCAGCCTGACGAGACGGGGGGTTGAAGCTTTCTTT	CASSLTRRGVEAFF
TRBV2	once	TRBJ1-1	NA	TGTGCCAGCCGGAGGTCTTGGGGGGAGGGTGGGAACACTGAAGCTTTCTTT	CASRRSWGEGGNTEAFF
TRBV5-1	NA	TRBJ1-4	TRBD1	TGCGCCAGCAGCTTGAGAGGGGGCGCAACTAATGAAAAACTGTTTTTT	CASSLRGGATNEKLFF
TRBV7-2	NA	TRBJ2-3	TRBD1	TGTGCCAGCAGCCCAGGGACAGGGGGGCTCCACACAGATACGCAGTATTTT	CASSPGTGGLHTDTQYF
TRBV6-2/TRBV6-3	NA	TRBJ2-4	TRBD1	TGTGCCAGCAGTTCCGGACAGGGGGCCAAAAACATTCAGTACTTC	CASSSGQGAKNIQYF
TRBV7-2	NA	TRBJ2-5	TRBD2	TGTGCCAGCAGCAGTGGGGTCTGGAGCGGGAGGATACAAGAGACCCAGTACTTC	CASSSGVWSGRIQETQYF
TRBV27	NA	TRBJ2-7	NA	TGTGCCAGCACCTCTGGGCAGGGGCTGGAGGCCTACGAGCAGTACTTC	CASTSGQGLEAYEQYF
TRBV5-6	NA	TRBJ2-1	TRBD1	TGTGCCAGCAGCTTCAACACAGGGGCCCTATACAATGAGCAGTTCTTC	CASSFNTGALYNEQFF
TRBV7-8	NA	TRBJ2-7	TRBD2	TGTGCCAGCAGCTTAAATGCGGCGGGGGGCGCCTACGAGCAGTACTTC	CASSLNAAGGAYEQYF
TRBV25-1	NA	TRBJ1-1	NA	TGTGCCAGCAGTCCAGGACTCGTCAACACTGAAGCTTTCTTT	CASSPGLVNTEAFF
TRBV7-8	NA	TRBJ1-5	NA	TGTGCCAGCAGCTTAGCGTTCCAGAGCAATCAGCCCCAGCATTTT	CASSLAFQSNQPQHF
TRBV11-2	NA	TRBJ1-6	NA	TGTGCCAGCAGCTTGGCGTCTCTAAGGACAGCTTCACCCCTCCACTTT	CASSLASLRTASPLHF
TRBV7-2	NA	TRBJ2-5	TRBD1	TGTGCCAGCAAAGGGGACAGGGGGAGGGAGACCCAGTACTTC	CASKGDRGRETQYF
TRBV12-2	NA	TRBJ2-3	NA	TGTGCAAGTCGCTTAGGGACTAGCGGGGGCCTGTCTCTCACAGATACGCAGTATTTT	CASRLGTSGGLSLTDTQYF
TRBV7-9	NA	TRBJ2-7	TRBD1	TGTGCCAGCAGCTTGTACAGGGGGCAGGCCGACGAGCAGTACTTC	CASSLYRGQADEQYF
TRBV7-2	NA	TRBJ1-2	TRBD1	TGTGCCAGCAGCTTCGGACAGGGGATTAACTATGGCTACACCTTC	CASSFGQGINYGYTF
TRBV1	NA	TRBJ2-1	NA	TGCACCAGCAGCCAAAGACTACTCCCGGTGGACAATGAGCAGTTCTTC	CTSSQRLLPVDNEQFF
TRBV7-2	NA	TRBJ2-5	NA	TGTGCCAGCAGCTCCCAACTCCAAGAGACCCAGTACTTC	CASSSQLQETQYF
TRBV6-6	NA	TRBJ1-1	NA	TGTGCCAGCAGCCGCAACGGACAGCATGAAGCTTTCTTT	CASSRNGQHEAFF
TRBV28	NA	TRBJ1-3	NA	TGTGCCAGCAGTTCCTTGGGGGGGCGTGGAAACACCATATATTTT	CASSSLGGRGNTIYF
TRBV2	NA	TRBJ1-5	TRBD1	TGTGCCAGCAGGGGACAGGGATATCAGCCCCAGCATTTT	CASRGQGYQPQHF
TRBV28	NA	TRBJ1-2	NA	TGTGCCAGCAGTACTCCGACAGAGAACTATGGCTACACCTTC	CASSTPTENYGYTF
TRBV19	NA	TRBJ2-7	TRBD2	TGTGCCAGTAGCTTCGGCGGCAGCGGGGGTTCCTACGAGCAGTACTTC	CASSFGGSGGSYEQYF
TRBV7-9	NA	TRBJ1-5	TRBD1	TGTGCCAGCAGTCCGGACAGGGGGCGAGGCAATCAGCCCCAGCATTTT	CASSPDRGRGNQPQHF
TRBV5-5	NA	TRBJ1-2	NA	TGTGCCAGCAGCTTCACGGGATCCAACTATGGCTACACCTTC	CASSFTGSNYGYTF
TRBV13	NA	TRBJ1-2	NA	TGTGCCAGCAGCTTAGGGAGAGGGAACTATGGCTACACCTTC	CASSLGRGNYGYTF
TRBV30	NA	TRBJ1-6	NA	TGTGCCTGGGGGGGGCAGAGCTCCTATAATTCACCCCTCCACTTT	CAWGGQSSYNSPLHF
TRBV4-1	NA	TRBJ1-1	TRBD1	TGCGCCAGCAGCCAAGAGGGACAGGGATTTGGTGAAGCTTTCTTT	CASSQEGQGFGEAFF
TRBV10-3	NA	TRBJ2-7	TRBD1	TGTGCCATCGGCGCGACAGGGGCTTCCTTCGAGCAGTACTTC	CAIGATGASFEQYF
TRBV2	once	TRBJ2-6	NA	TGTGCCAGCAGTGATGGGGAGGCTGGGGCCAACGTCCTGACTTTC	CASSDGEAGANVLTF
TRBV20-1	NA	TRBJ2-7	TRBD2	TGCAGTGCTAGTGGTATTAGCGGGAGGTACGAGCAGTACTTC	CSASGISGRYEQYF
TRBV28	NA	TRBJ2-7	NA	TGTGCCAGCAGTCCCGGTTGGGGCAGGGTGGGAAGGGACTACGAGCAGTACTTC	CASSPGWGRVGRDYEQYF
TRBV5-1	NA	TRBJ2-3	TRBD1	TGCGCCAGCAGCTCGGGACAGGTTTGGACAGATACGCAGTATTTT	CASSSGQVWTDTQYF
TRBV2	NA	TRBJ1-6	NA	TGTGCCAGCAGCTCATTGGGGCACACGGTTGAGTCACCCCTCCACTTT	CASSSLGHTVESPLHF
TRBV7-9	few	TRBJ2-7	NA	TGTGCCAGCAAGGTGGGCACATCCTACGAGCAGTACTTC	CASKVGTSYEQYF
TRBV28	few	TRBJ1-5	TRBD1	TGTGCCAGCAGTGGGGACAGGGTTGGAAGCAATCAGCCCCAGCATTTT	CASSGDRVGSNQPQHF
TRBV2	NA	TRBJ2-7	NA	TGTGCCAGCAGTGCGTTGTCTCCATTTGGTAGCCCCTACGAGCAGTACTTC	CASSALSPFGSPYEQYF
TRBV19	once	TRBJ2-2	TRBD1	TGTGCCAGTAGTTTTCGGGACAGGGCCACCGGGGAGCTGTTTTTT	CASSFRDRATGELFF
TRBV4-1	NA	TRBJ2-1	TRBD2	TGCGCCAGCAGCCAAGGTATTACGGGAGGTAGCTACAATGAGCAGTTCTTC	CASSQGITGGSYNEQFF
TRBV9	NA	TRBJ2-2	NA	TGTGCCAGCAGCGTAGCTACAGGGAAGGCTCCAACCGGGGAGCTGTTTTTT	CASSVATGKAPTGELFF
TRBV18	NA	TRBJ1-1	NA	TGTGCCAGCTCACCGACGTTCAGGCTGCGGGGCACTGAAGCTTTCTTT	CASSPTFRLRGTEAFF
TRBV28	NA	TRBJ2-1	NA	TGTGCCAGCAGTACTAGATACAATGAGCAGTTCTTC	CASSTRYNEQFF
TRBV5-5	NA	TRBJ2-2	NA	TGTGCCAGCACCCGACAGGTTAACACCGGGGAGCTGTTTTTT	CASTRQVNTGELFF
TRBV6-5	NA	TRBJ2-7	NA	TGTGCCAGCAGTTACAACCACAACTCCTACGAGCAGTACTTC	CASSYNHNSYEQYF
TRBV6-5	NA	TRBJ1-1	NA	NA	CASILDRVGNTEAFF
TRBV11-2	NA	TRBJ2-2	NA	TGTGCCAGCAGCTCCACCGCCAGGGTGAGCGGGGAGCTGTTTTTT	CASSSTARVSGELFF
TRBV27	NA	TRBJ2-7	TRBD2	TGTGCCAGCAGTGGCGCCGGGGTAGCGGGAGGCCGGGAGCAGTACTTC	CASSGAGVAGGREQYF